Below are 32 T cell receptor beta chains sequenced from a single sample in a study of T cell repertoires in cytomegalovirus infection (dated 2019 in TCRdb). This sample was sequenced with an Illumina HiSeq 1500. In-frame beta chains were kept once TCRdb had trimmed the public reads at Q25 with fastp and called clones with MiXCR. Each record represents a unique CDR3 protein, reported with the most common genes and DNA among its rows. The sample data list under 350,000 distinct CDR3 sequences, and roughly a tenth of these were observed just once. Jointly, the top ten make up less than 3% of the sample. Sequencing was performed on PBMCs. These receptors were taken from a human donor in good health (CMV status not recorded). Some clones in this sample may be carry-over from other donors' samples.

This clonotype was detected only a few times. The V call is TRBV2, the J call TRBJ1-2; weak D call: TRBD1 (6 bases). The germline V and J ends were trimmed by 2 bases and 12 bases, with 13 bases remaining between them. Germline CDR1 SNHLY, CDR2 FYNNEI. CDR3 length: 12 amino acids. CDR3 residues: CASSERWGANTF. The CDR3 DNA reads TGTGCCAGCAGTGAAAGGTGGGGGGCCAACACCTTC.

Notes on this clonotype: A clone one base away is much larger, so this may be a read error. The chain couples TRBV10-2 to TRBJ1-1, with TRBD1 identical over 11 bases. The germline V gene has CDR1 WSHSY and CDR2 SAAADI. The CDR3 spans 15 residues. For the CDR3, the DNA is TGCGCCAGCAGCTGGACAGGGGGCCTCGACACTGAAGCTCTCTTT. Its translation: CASSWTGGLDTEALF.

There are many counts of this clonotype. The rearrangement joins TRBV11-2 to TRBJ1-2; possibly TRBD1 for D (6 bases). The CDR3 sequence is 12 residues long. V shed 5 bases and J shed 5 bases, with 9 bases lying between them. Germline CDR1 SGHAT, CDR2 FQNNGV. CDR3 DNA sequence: TGTGCCAGCAGCCCAGGGGATTATGGCTACACCTTC. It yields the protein CASSPGDYGYTF.

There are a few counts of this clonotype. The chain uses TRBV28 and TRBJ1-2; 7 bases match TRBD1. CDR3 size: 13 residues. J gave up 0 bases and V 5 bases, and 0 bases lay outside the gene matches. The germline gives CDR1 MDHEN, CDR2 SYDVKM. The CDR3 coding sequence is TGTGCCAGCAGTGGGACAGCTAACTATGGCTACACCTTC. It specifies CASSGTANYGYTF.

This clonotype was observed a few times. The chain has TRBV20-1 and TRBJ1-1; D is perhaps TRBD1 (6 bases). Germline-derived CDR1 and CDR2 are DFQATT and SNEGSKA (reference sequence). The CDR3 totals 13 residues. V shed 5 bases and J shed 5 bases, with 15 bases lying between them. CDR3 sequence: CSAGRTDVTEAFF. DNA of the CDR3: TGCAGTGCTGGCAGGACAGATGTTACTGAAGCTTTCTTT.

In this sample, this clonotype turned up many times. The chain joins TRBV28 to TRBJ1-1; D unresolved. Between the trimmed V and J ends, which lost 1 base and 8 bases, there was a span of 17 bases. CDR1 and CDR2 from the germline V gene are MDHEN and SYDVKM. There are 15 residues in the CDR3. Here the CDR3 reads CASSLYRSQIAEAFF. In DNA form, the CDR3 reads TGTGCCAGCAGTTTATATCGATCCCAAATAGCGGAAGCTTTCTTT.

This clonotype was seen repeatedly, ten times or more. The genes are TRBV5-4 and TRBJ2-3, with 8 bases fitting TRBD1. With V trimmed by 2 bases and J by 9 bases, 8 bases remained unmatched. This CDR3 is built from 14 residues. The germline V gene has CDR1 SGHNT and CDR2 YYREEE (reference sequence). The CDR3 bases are TGTGCCAGCAGCTTCAGGACAGGGTTCGGCACGCAGTATTTT. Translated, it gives CASSFRTGFGTQYF.

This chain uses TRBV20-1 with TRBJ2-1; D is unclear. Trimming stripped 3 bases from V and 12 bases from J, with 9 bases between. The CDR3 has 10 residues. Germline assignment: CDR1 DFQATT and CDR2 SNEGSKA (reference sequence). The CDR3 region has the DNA TGCAGTGCTAGCGGCTATGGGCAGTTCTTC. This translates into CSASGYGQFF.

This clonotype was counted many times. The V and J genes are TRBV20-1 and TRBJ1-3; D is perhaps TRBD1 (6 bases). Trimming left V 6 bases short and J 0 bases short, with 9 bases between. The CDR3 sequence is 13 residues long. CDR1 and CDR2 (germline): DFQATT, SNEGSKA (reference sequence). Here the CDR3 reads CSARTDSGNTIYF. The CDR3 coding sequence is TGCAGTGCAAGGACAGACTCTGGAAACACCATATATTTT.

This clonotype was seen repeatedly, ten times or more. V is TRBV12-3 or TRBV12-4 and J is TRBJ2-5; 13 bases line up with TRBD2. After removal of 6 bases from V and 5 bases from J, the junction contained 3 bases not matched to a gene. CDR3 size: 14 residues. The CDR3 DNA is TGTGCCAGCAGGAGGGGACTAGCGGGGGAGACCCAGTACTTC. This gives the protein CASRRGLAGETQYF.

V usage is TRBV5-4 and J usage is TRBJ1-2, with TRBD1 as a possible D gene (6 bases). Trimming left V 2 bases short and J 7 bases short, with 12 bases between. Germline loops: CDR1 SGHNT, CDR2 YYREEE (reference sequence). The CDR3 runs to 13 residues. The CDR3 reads CASSFTRGTGYTF. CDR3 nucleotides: TGTGCCAGCAGCTTTACCAGGGGAACTGGCTACACCTTC.

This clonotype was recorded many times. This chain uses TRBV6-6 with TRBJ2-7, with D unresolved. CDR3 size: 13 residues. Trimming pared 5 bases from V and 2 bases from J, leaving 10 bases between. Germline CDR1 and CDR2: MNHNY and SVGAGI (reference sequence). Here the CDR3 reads CASSDGSPYEQYV. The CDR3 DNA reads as TGTGCCAGCAGTGACGGGTCCCCCTACGAGCAGTACGTC.

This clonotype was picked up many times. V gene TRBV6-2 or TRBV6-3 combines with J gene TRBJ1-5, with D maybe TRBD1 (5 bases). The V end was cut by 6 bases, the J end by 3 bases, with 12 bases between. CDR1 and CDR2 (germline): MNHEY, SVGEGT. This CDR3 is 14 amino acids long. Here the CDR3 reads CASRRGVNNQPQHF. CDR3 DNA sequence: TGTGCCAGCAGGAGAGGGGTGAACAATCAGCCCCAGCATTTT.

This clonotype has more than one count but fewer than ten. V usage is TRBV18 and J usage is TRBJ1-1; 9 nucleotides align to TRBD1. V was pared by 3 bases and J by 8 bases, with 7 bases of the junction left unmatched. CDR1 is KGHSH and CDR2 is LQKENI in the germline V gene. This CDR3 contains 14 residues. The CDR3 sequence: CASSPRAQGAEAFF. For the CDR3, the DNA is TGTGCCAGCTCACCCCGGGCACAGGGGGCAGAAGCTTTCTTT.

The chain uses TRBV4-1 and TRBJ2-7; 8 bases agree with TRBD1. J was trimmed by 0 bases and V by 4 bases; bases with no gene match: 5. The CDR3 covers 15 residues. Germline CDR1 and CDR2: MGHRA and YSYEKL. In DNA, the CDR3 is TGCGCCAGCAGCCTACGGACAGGGAACTCCTACGAGCAGTACTTC. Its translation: CASSLRTGNSYEQYF.

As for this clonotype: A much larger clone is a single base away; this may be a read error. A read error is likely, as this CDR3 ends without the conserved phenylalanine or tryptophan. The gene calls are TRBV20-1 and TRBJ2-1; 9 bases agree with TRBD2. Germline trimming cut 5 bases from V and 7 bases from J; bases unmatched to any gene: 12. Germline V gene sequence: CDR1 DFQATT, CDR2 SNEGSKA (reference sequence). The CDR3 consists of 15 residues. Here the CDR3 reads CSAVPSGGPRNEQFL. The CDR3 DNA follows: TGCAGTGCTGTCCCCAGCGGGGGGCCCAGGAATGAGCAGTTCCTC.

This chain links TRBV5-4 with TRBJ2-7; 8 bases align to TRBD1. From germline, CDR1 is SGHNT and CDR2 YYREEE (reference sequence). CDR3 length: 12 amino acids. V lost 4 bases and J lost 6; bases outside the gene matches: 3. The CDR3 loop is CASSVDRGEQYV. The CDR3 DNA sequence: TGTGCCAGCAGCGTCGACAGGGGCGAGCAGTACGTC.

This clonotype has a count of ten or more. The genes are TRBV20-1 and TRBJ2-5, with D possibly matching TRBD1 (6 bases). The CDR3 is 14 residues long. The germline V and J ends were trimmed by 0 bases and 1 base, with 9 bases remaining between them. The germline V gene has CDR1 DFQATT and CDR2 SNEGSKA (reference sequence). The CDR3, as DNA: TGCAGTGCTAGAGACCCCAGGGGCCAAGAGACCCAGTACTTC. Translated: CSARDPRGQETQYF.

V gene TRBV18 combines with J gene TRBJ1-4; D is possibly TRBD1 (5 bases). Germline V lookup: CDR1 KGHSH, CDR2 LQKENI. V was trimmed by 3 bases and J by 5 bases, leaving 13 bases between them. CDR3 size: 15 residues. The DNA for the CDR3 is TGTGCCAGCTCACCTAGGACACAACTAAATGAAAAACTGTTTTTT. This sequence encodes CASSPRTQLNEKLFF.

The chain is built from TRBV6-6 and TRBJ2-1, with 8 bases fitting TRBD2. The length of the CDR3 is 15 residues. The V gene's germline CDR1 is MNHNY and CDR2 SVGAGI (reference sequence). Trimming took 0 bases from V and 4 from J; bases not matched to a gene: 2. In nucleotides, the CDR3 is TGTGCCAGCAGTTACTCAAGCGGGGGATACAATGAGCAGTTCTTC. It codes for CASSYSSGGYNEQFF.

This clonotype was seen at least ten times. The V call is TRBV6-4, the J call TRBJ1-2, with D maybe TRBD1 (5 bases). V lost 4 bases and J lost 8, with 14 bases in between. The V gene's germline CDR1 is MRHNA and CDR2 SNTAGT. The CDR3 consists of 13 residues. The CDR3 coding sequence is TGTGCCAGCAGTGTTGAGGGGCGCGGCGGCTACACCTTC. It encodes CASSVEGRGGYTF.

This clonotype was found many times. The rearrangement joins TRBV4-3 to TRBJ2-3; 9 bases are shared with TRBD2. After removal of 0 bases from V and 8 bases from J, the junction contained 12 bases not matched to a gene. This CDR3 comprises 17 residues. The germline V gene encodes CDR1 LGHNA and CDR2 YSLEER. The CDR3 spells CASSQDMGLAPPPTQYF. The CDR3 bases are TGCGCCAGCAGCCAAGATATGGGACTAGCTCCCCCCCCTACGCAGTATTTT.

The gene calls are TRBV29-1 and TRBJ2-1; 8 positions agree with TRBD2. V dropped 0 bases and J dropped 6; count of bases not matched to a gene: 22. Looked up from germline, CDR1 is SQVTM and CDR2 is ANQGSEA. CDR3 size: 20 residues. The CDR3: CSVEDGSRPGGGSRPNEQFF. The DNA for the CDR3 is TGCAGCGTTGAAGATGGTAGTAGGCCTGGCGGGGGGTCGCGCCCCAATGAGCAGTTCTTC.

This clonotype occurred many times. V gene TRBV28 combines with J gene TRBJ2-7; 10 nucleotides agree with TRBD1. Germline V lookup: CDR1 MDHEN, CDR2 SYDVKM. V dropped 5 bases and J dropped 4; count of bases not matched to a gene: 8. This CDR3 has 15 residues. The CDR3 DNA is TGTGCCAGCAGTCCGGGGGGGACAGGGGAATACGAGCAGTACGTC. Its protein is CASSPGGTGEYEQYV.

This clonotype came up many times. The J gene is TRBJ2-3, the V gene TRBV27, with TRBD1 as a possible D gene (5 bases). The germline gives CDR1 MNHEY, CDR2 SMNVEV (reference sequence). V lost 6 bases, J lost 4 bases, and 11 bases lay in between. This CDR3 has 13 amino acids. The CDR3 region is CASSHLGADTQYF. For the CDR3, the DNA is TGTGCCAGCAGCCACCTAGGGGCAGATACGCAGTATTTT.

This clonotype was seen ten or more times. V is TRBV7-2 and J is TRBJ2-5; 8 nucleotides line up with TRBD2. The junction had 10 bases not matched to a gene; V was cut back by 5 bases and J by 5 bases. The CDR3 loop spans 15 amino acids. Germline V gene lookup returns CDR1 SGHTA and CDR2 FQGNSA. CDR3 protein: CASSPLAGGGETQYF. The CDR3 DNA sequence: TGTGCCAGCAGCCCCCTGGCGGGGGGTGGTGAGACCCAGTACTTC.

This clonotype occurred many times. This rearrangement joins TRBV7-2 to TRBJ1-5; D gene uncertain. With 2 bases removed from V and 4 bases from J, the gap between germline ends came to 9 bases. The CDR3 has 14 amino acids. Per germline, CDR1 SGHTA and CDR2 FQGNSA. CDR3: CASSLRTSNQPQHF. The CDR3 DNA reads TGTGCCAGCAGCTTAAGGACGTCTAATCAGCCCCAGCATTTT.

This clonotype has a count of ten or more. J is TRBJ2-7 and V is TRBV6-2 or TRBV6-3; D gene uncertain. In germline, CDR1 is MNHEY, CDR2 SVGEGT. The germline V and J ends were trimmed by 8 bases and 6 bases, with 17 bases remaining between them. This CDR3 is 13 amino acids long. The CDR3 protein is CASSPALTGEQYF. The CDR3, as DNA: TGTGCCAGCTCCCCGGCCCTTACGGGCGAGCAGTACTTC.

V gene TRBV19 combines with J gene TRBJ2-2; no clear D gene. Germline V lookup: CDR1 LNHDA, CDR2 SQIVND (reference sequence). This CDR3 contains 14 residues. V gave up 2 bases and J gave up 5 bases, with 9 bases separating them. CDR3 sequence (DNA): TGTGCCAGTAGTATACCCTCGAGGACCGGGGAGCTGTTTTTT. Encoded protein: CASSIPSRTGELFF.

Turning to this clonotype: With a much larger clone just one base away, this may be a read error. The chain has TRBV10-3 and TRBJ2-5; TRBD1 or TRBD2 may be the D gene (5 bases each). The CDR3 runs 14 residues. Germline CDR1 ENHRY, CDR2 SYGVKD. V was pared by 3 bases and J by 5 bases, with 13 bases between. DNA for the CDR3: TGTGCCATCAGTGACCTGGGACCGCATGAGACCCAGTACTTC. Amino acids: CAISDLGPHETQYF.

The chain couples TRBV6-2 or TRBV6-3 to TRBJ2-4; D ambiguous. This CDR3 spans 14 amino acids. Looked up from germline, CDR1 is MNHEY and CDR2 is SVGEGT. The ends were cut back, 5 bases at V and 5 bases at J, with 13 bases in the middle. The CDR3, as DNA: TGTGCCAGCAGTCCGGATACCCTGGAAAACATTCAGTACTTC. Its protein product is CASSPDTLENIQYF.

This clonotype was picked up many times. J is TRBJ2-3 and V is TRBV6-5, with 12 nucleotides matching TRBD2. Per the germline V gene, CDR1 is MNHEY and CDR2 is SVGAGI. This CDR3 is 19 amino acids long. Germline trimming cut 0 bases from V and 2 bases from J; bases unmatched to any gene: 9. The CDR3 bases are TGTGCCAGCAGTTACTCGGCTAGCGGGGGGGCCAAGTTCACAGATACGCAGTATTTT. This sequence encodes CASSYSASGGAKFTDTQYF.